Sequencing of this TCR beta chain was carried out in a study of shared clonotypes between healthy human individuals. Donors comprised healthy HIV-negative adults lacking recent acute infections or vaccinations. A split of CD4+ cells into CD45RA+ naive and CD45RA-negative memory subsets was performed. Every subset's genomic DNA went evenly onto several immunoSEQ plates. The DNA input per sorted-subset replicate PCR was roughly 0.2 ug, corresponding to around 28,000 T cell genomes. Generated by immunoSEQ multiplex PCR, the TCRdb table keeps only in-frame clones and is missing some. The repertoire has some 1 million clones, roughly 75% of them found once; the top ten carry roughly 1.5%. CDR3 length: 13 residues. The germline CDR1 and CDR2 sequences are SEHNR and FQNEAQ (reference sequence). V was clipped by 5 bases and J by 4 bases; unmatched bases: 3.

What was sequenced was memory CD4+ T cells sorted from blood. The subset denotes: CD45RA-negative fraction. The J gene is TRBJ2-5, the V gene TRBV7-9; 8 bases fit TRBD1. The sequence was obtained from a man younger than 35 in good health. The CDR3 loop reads CASSAQGGETQYF. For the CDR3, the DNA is TGTGCCAGCAGCGCACAGGGGGGAGAGACCCAGTACTTC. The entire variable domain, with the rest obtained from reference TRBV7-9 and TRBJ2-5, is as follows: DTGVSQNPRHKITKRGQNVTFRCDPISEHNRLYWYRQTLGQGPEFLTYFQNEAQLEKSRLLSDRFSAERPKGSFSTLEIQRTEQGDSAMYLCASSAQGGETQYFGPGTRLLVL.